This TCR beta chain derives from a study of T cells in Graves' hyperthyroidism and ophthalmopathy. The V gene lost 1 base and the J gene lost 4 bases, with 10 bases spanning the gap. Germline CDR1 and CDR2: MNHNS and SASEGT. The length of the CDR3 is 14 residues. This clonotype was detected ten times or more. Patients aged 18 to 65 had newly diagnosed hyperthyroidism that had lasted under 2 months. On the basis of clinical symptoms, serum thyroxine and TRAb, thyroid ultrasound and orbital computed tomography, diagnoses were made. Using RNA transcripts as the source, TCR beta CDR3 regions were amplified. Carried out on the TCR CDR3, a first-round RT-PCR used the HTBI primer set. TCRdb re-derived calls from the multiplex PCR reads in MiXCR, one entry per CDR3 protein. Counted here are over 500,000 distinct CDR3 sequences, around 15% occurring once; the ten biggest clones make up over 11%.

This clonotype was sampled from a woman between 35 and 50 years old with Graves' hyperthyroidism. The sequenced sample consisted of blood. The chain joins TRBV6-1 to TRBJ1-1; possibly TRBD1 for D (5 bases). Here the CDR3 reads CASSEGGLFTEAFF. The CDR3 nucleotides are TGTGCCAGCAGTGAAGGGGGACTCTTCACTGAAGCTTTCTTT.